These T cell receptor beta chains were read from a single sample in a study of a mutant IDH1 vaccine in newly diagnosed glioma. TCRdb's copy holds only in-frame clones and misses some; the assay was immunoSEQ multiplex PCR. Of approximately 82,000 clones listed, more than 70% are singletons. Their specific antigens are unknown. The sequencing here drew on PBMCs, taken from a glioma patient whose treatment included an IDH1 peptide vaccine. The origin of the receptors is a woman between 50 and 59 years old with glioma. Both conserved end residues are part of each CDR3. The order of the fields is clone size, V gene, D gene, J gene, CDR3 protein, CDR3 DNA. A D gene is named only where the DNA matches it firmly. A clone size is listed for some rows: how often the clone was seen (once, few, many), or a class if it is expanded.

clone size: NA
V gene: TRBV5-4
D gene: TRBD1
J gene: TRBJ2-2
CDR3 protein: CASSQLQGARDGELFF
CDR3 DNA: TGTGCCAGCAGCCAATTACAGGGGGCGCGGGACGGGGAGCTGTTTTTT

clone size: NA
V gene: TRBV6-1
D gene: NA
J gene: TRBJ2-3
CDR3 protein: CASSENPGWGTDTQYF
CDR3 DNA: TGTGCCAGCAGTGAAAACCCCGGATGGGGCACAGATACGCAGTATTTT

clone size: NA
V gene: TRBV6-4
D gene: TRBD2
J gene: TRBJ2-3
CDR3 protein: CASSDRPLAGGPTDTQYF
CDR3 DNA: TGTGCCAGCAGTGACCGCCCGCTAGCGGGAGGACCCACAGATACGCAGTATTTT

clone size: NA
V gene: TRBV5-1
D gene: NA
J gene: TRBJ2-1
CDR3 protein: CASSSTRAAFNEQFF
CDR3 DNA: TGCGCCAGCAGCTCGACTAGGGCGGCGTTCAATGAGCAGTTCTTC

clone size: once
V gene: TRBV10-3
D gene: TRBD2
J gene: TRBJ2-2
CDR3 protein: CAIPAGVGAGELGWNTGELFF
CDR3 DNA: TGTGCCATCCCGGCAGGGGTTGGAGCGGGAGAGCTCGGATGGAACACCGGGGAGCTGTTTTTT

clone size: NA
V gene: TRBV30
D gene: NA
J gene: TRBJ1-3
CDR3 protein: CAWTVKGVPGNTIYF
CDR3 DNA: TGTGCCTGGACCGTCAAGGGAGTGCCTGGAAACACCATATATTTT

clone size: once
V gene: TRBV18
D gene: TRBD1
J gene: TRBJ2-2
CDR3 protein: CASSRGQGEIGELFF
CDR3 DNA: TGTGCCAGCTCACGGGGACAGGGAGAGATCGGGGAGCTGTTTTTT

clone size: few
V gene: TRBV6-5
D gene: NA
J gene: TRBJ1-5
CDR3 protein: CASSYRGDQPQHF
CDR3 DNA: TGTGCCAGCAGTTACCGGGGAGATCAGCCCCAGCATTTT

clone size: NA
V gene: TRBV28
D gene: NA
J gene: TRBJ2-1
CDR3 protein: CASSRHGSNEQFF
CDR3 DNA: TGTGCCAGCAGTCGACATGGTAGCAATGAGCAGTTCTTC

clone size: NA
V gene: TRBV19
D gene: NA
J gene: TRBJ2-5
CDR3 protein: CASSIDPEETQYF
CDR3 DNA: TGTGCCAGTAGTATAGACCCAGAGGAGACCCAGTACTTC

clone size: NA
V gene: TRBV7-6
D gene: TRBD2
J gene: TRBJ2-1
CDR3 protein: CASSLGGGRALDEQFF
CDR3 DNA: TGTGCCAGCAGCTTAGGAGGCGGGAGGGCCCTCGATGAGCAGTTCTTC

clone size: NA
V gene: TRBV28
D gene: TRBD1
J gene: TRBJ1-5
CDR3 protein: CASSLGAGQRNQPQHF
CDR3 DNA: TGTGCCAGCAGTTTGGGAGCGGGACAGCGCAATCAGCCCCAGCATTTT

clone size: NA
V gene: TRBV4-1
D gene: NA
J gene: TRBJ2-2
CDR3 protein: CASSLTPASGNTGELFF
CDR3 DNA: TGCGCCAGCAGCCTCACCCCGGCTTCGGGGAACACCGGGGAGCTGTTTTTT

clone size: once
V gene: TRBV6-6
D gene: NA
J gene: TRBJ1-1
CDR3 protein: CASSYNRATEAFF
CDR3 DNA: TGTGCCAGCAGTTACAACAGGGCCACTGAAGCTTTCTTT

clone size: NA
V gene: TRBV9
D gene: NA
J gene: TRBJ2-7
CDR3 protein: CASSPQVGALSYEQYF
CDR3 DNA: TGTGCCAGCAGCCCTCAGGTGGGAGCCCTTTCCTACGAGCAGTACTTC

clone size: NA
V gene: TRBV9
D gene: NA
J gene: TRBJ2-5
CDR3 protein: CASSPAAGSGETQYF
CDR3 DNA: TGTGCCAGCAGCCCCGCCGCAGGGTCGGGAGAGACCCAGTACTTC

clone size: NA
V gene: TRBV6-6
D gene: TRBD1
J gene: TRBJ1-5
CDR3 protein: CASSYPGQGLSQPQHF
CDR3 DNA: TGTGCCAGCAGTTACCCAGGACAGGGGTTATCTCAGCCCCAGCATTTT

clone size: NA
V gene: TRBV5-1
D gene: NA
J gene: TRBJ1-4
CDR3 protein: CASSDASGANEKLFF
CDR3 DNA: TGCGCCAGCAGCGATGCGTCGGGAGCTAATGAAAAACTGTTTTTT

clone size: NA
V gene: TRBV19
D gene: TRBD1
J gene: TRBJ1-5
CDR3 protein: CASSGTGSSNQPQHF
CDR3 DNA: TGTGCCAGTAGTGGGACAGGGTCGAGCAATCAGCCCCAGCATTTT

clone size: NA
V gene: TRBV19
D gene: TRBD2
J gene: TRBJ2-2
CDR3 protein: CASSSRDYVNTGELFF
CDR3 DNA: TGTGCCAGTAGTAGCCGGGACTACGTGAACACCGGGGAGCTGTTTTTT

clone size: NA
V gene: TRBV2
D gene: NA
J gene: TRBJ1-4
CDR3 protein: CASTPLGSPNEKLFF
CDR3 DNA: TGTGCCAGCACCCCCTTAGGGAGTCCTAATGAAAAACTGTTTTTT

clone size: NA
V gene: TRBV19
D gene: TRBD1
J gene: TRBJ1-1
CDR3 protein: CASVDRGRGTEAFF
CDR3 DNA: TGTGCCAGTGTCGACAGGGGGCGCGGCACTGAAGCTTTCTTT

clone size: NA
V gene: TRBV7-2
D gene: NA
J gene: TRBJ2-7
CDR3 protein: CASSLGAGLYEQYF
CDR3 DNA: TGTGCCAGCAGCTTAGGGGCAGGGCTCTACGAGCAGTACTTC

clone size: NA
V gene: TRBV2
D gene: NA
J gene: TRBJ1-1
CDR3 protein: CASRKQVEGLNTEAFF
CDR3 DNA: TGTGCCAGCAGGAAACAGGTGGAGGGGCTGAACACTGAAGCTTTCTTT

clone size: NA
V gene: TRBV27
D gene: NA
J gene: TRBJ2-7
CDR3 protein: CASSPRTGAYEQYF
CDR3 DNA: TGTGCCAGCAGTCCCCGGACGGGTGCCTACGAGCAGTACTTC

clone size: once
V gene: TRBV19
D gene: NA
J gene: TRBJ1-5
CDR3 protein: CASSRPGVYSNQPQHF
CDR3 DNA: TGTGCCAGTAGTAGACCAGGGGTTTATAGCAATCAGCCCCAGCATTTT

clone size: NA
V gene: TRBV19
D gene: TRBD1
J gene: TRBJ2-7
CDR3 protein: CASSIGTGLDEQYF
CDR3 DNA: TGTGCCAGTAGTATAGGGACAGGGCTGGACGAGCAGTACTTC

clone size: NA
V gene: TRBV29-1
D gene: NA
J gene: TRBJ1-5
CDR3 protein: CSVSVTADDQPQHF
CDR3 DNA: TGCAGCGTGTCGGTGACAGCCGACGATCAGCCCCAGCATTTT

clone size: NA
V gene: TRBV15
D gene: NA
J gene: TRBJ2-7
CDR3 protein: CATSGQGYEQYF
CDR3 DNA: TGTGCCACCAGCGGGCAGGGTTACGAGCAGTACTTC

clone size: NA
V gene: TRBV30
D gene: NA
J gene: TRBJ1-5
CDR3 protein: CAWSGGTYQPQHF
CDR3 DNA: TGTGCCTGGAGTGGAGGGACATACCAGCCCCAGCATTTT

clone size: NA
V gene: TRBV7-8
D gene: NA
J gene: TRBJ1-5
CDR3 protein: CASSSYRVPSNQPQHF
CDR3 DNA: TGTGCCAGCAGCTCCTACAGGGTCCCTAGCAATCAGCCCCAGCATTTT

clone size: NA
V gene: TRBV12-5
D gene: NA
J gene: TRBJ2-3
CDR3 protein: CASGLWGDGRPSTDTQYF
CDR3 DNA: TGTGCTAGTGGTTTGTGGGGAGACGGGAGACCTAGCACAGATACGCAGTATTTT

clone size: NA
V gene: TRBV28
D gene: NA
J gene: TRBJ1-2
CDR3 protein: CASSLGGAEGYGYTF
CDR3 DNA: TGTGCCAGCAGTTTAGGAGGGGCGGAGGGTTATGGCTACACCTTC

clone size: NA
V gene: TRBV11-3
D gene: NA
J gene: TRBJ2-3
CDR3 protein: CASSFRSSTDTQYF
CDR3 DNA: TGTGCCAGCAGCTTTAGGTCAAGCACAGATACGCAGTATTTT

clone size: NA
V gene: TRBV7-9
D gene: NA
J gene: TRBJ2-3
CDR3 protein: CASSRRESLTDTQYF
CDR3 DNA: TGTGCCAGCAGTCGGAGGGAGTCCCTCACAGATACGCAGTATTTT

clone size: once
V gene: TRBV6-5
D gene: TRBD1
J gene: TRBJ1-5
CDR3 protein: CASSLGQVNQPQHF
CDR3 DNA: TGTGCCAGCAGCTTGGGACAGGTCAATCAGCCCCAGCATTTT

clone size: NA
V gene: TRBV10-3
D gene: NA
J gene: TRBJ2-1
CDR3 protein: CAISEVAGVGEQFF
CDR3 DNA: TGTGCCATCAGTGAGGTGGCAGGGGTGGGTGAGCAGTTCTTC

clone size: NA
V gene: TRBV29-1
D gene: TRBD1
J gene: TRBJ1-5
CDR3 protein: CSAMTGTSNQPQHF
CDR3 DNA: TGCAGCGCTATGACAGGGACGAGCAATCAGCCCCAGCATTTT

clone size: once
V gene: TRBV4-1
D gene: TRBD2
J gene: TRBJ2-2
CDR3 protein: CASSPTSGRAVDGELFF
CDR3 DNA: TGCGCCAGCAGCCCGACTAGCGGGAGGGCCGTGGACGGGGAGCTGTTTTTT

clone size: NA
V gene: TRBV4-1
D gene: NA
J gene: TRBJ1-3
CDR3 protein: CASSHGRINTIYF
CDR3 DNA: TGCGCCAGCAGCCACGGACGGATAAACACCATATATTTT

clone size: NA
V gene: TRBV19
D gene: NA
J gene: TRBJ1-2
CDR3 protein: CASSPTDRYGYTF
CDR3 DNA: TGTGCCAGTAGTCCAACAGACCGCTATGGCTACACCTTC

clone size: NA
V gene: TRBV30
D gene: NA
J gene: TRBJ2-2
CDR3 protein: CAWKFFGTGELFF
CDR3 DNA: TGTGCCTGGAAATTTTTCGGCACCGGGGAGCTGTTTTTT

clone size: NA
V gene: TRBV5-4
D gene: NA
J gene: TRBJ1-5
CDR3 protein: CASSLGGYRAQPQHF
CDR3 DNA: TGTGCCAGCAGCTTGGGTGGCTACAGGGCTCAGCCCCAGCATTTT